The source of this TCR beta chain is a study of human T cells and chemical hapten exposure. Study summary: DPC at 2% was the sensitizing agent, placed on around 2 cm by around 2 cm of upper inner arm skin. Broader study findings: PT1 expanded TCR counts correlated positively with patch test score. Clustering by CDR3 similarity yielded significantly more large clusters from expanded TCRs than controls.

Documented time point: pre-sensitization, week 0. Treatment: therapeutic diphenylcyclopropenone sensitization with weekly scalp DPC. This clonotype was detected a few times. Its antigen is still unknown. TCRdb fed the RACE reads into MiXCR, producing one record per CDR3 protein. This sample has approximately 400,000 distinct CDR3 sequences, with approximately 5% found just once. The source is a woman in her forties or fifties with alopecia areata. Some clones in this sample may be carry-over from other donors' samples. The sequencing here drew on whole blood, taken in connection with sensitization to the hapten diphenylcyclopropenone (DPC).

The CDR3 sequence is CASSSGTENTEAFF. CDR3 DNA: TGTGCCAGCAGTTCAGGGACAGAGAACACTGAAGCTTTCTTT. This chain connects TRBV12-3 or TRBV12-4 to TRBJ1-1; 7 bases map to TRBD1. The CDR3 is made up of 14 amino acids. Trimming took 4 bases from V and 1 from J; bases not matched to a gene: 3.